This T cell receptor beta chain was sequenced for a study of PD-1 blockade in classical Hodgkin lymphoma. All the patients suffered relapse after autologous stem cell transplantation, and brentuximab vedotin exposure differed. The ends were cut back, 7 bases at V and 1 base at J, with 10 bases in the middle. Germline assignment: CDR1 SNHLY and CDR2 FYNNEI. This CDR3 has 13 amino acids. TCRdb's copy holds only in-frame clones and misses some; the assay was immunoSEQ multiplex PCR. The data contain 60,000 to 75,000 clones, about nine tenths of them singletons. This chain links TRBV2 with TRBJ1-1; no clear D. Sequenced material: peripheral blood mononuclear cells (PBMCs), taken at baseline. The receptor was isolated from a human donor with classical Hodgkin lymphoma. Here the CDR3 DNA reads TGTGCCAGCAATAAACAGCCGAACACTGAAGCTTTCTTT. Encoded protein: CASNKQPNTEAFF.